This T cell receptor beta chain is from a study of EBV T-cell therapy then PD-1 blockade in nasopharyngeal carcinoma. Note on this clone: Antigen: not known. Relative to the germline gene, one junction end is altered; a read error may explain this.

Treatment here: AdE1-LMPpoly-expanded autologous EBV-specific T-cell therapy followed by anti-PD-1 nivolumab. This table comes from immunoSEQ multiplex PCR, and its TCRdb copy is limited to in-frame clones, with some not included. Of 24,000 or so clones listed, approximately 84% are singletons. In germline, CDR1 is SGHTA, CDR2 FQGTGA. This CDR3 contains 13 residues. Source: CD8+ T cells from blood, taken at day 61 from a patient whose treatment included autologous EBV-specific T cells and nivolumab. This chain joins TRBV7-3 and TRBJ1-1; D is undetermined. This sequence originates from a man in his forties with nasopharyngeal carcinoma. The chain's CDR3 is CASSLTLGQMAFF. The DNA of the CDR3 is TGTGCCAGCAGCCTAACCTTAGGGCAGATGGCTTTCTTT. The complete variable domain, with remaining parts taken from reference TRBV7-3 and TRBJ1-1, reads GAGVSQTPSNKVTEKGKYVELRCDPISGHTALYWYRQSLGQGPEFLIYFQGTGAADDSGLPNDRFFAVRPEGSVSTLKIQRTERGDSAVYLCASSLTLGQMAFFGQGTRLTVV.